The 8 T cell receptor beta chains below were found in one sample sequenced in a study of control samples from healthy donors and cancer patients. Produced via immunoSEQ multiplex PCR; TCRdb's table is partial and in-frame only. Of tens of thousands of clones detected, more than 65% appear once; the ten largest clones hold around 10%. The sample comprised PBMCs. The receptor source for this set is a man in his 60s with head and neck cancer.

This chain uses TRBV19 with TRBJ2-7, with TRBD1 identical over 7 bases. V dropped 7 bases and J dropped 0; count of bases not matched to a gene: 3. The CDR3 is 13 residues long. Germline CDR1 reads LNHDA; CDR2 reads SQIVND (reference sequence). The CDR3 DNA reads as TGTGCCAGTAACAGGGGCGTCTCCTACGAGCAGTACTTC. Amino acids: CASNRGVSYEQYF.

This chain links TRBV6-5 with TRBJ2-1; no definite D call. Trimming removed 6 bases from V and 4 bases from J, with 7 bases in between. The length of the CDR3 is 12 residues. From germline, CDR1 is MNHEY and CDR2 SVGAGI. The CDR3 loop is CASSPIYNEQFF. The DNA of the CDR3 is TGTGCCAGCAGCCCGATTTACAATGAGCAGTTCTTC.

This clone was detected only once. This sequence joins TRBV9 and TRBJ1-2, with D unresolved. V was clipped by 4 bases and J by 2 bases, with 3 bases between them. CDR1 is SGDLS and CDR2 is YYNGEE in the germline V gene. CDR3 length: 11 amino acids. CDR3 bases: TGTGCCAGCAGCCAGAACTATGGCTACACCTTC. It specifies CASSQNYGYTF.

The rearrangement links TRBV4-1 to TRBJ2-7; TRBD2 matches 9 bases. The CDR3 runs 16 residues. Germline values: CDR1 MGHRA, CDR2 YSYEKL. With 4 bases clipped from V and 2 bases from J, the junction kept 9 bases outside the gene matches. The CDR3 reads CASSPLPTSGAYEQYF. CDR3 nucleotide sequence: TGCGCCAGCAGCCCCCTCCCGACTAGCGGTGCCTACGAGCAGTACTTC.

This clone was seen just once. The rearrangement links TRBV5-1 to TRBJ2-3; the D gene is possibly TRBD1 (6 bases). V was clipped by 2 bases and J by 4 bases, with 11 bases between them. This CDR3 is 14 amino acids long. Germline loops: CDR1 SGHRS, CDR2 YFSETQ. The CDR3 DNA is TGCGCCAGCAGCTTATGGGGGCGCCCAGATACGCAGTATTTT. It yields the protein CASSLWGRPDTQYF.

This chain's CDR3 is CASSAGTGRADTQYF. The CDR3 DNA reads TGTGCCAGCTCAGCCGGGACAGGCCGCGCAGATACGCAGTATTTT. V usage is TRBV18 and J usage is TRBJ2-3, with 8 nucleotides matching TRBD1. Germline V gives CDR1 KGHSH, CDR2 LQKENI. This CDR3 contains 15 residues. J was trimmed by 4 bases and V by 5 bases; bases with no gene match: 8. Based on the CDR3 plus reference TRBV18 and TRBJ2-3, the full variable domain is NAGVMQNPRHLVRRRGQEARLRCSPMKGHSHVYWYRQLPEEGLKFMVYLQKENIIDESGMPKERFSAEFPKEGPSILRIQQVVRGDSAAYFCASSAGTGRADTQYFGPGTRLTVL.

The genes are TRBV18 and TRBJ2-3, with 8 nucleotides matching TRBD2. J lost 5 bases, V lost 3 bases, and 4 bases had no gene match. CDR3 size: 14 residues. Per germline, CDR1 KGHSH and CDR2 LQKENI. The CDR3 protein is CASSPASGLDTQYF. The CDR3 DNA follows: TGTGCCAGCTCACCGGCTAGCGGGTTAGATACGCAGTATTTT.

This chain uses TRBV3-1 (or the pseudogene TRBV3-2) with TRBJ2-5, with TRBD2 matching over 11 bases. In germline, CDR1 is LGHDT, CDR2 YNNKEL (reference sequence). This CDR3 comprises 18 residues. After removal of 1 base from V and 5 bases from J, the junction contained 12 bases not matched to a gene. CDR3 loop: CASSQGLARLAGLETQYF. CDR3 nucleotide sequence: TGTGCCAGCAGCCAAGGTTTAGCAAGACTAGCGGGATTGGAGACCCAGTACTTC.